This paragraph covers one T cell receptor beta chain sequence. The germline V gene encodes CDR1 LNHDA and CDR2 SQIVND (reference sequence). With V trimmed by 3 bases and J by 3 bases, 3 bases remained unmatched. The CDR3 runs 14 residues. The sample originates from a study of T cells in tumors after PD-1 blockade. Looking at the study overall: Patients received pembrolizumab 200 mg every 3 weeks or cemiplimab 350 mg every 2 weeks. During anti-PD-1 treatment, some patients continued daily vismodegib 150 mg. On average, peripheral blood gave about 110,000 TCR templates and 37,000 or so unique clonotypes.

The protocol was immunoSEQ multiplex PCR, while the TCRdb copy is restricted to in-frame clones and leaves out a portion. Seen here are tens of thousands of clones, under 80% observed once, and the top ten hold 4.7%. The origin of this receptor is a human donor with basal cell carcinoma. The chain joins TRBV19 to TRBJ1-2, with TRBD1 matching 8 bases. The specimen was PBMCs, collected after anti-PD-1 treatment. The CDR3 loop reads CASSIRGQDYGYTF. The CDR3 DNA reads as TGTGCCAGTAGTATCAGGGGGCAAGACTATGGCTACACCTTC.